What follows is one T cell receptor (beta chain) and its context. This record belongs to a study of blood T cell repertoires in COVID-19. Original analysis: Amplification of reference gene primers was used by the study to estimate nucleated cell counts. The method was immunoSEQ multiplex PCR; TCRdb's version includes in-frame clones alone and lacks a portion of them. The V and J calls and clone size come from that table; D and trimming were worked out from the DNA. The data contain 300,000 or so clones, roughly 90% of them singletons. Exposed participants encountered a COVID-19 case during the 2 weeks preceding study entry. Losses at the gene ends were 0 bases for V and 3 bases for J; bases not matched to a gene: 4. Germline-derived CDR1 and CDR2 are LGHNA and YNFKEQ. The CDR3 length is 15 residues.

Sequencing used PBMCs or T cells enriched from blood (not recorded which). This chain connects TRBV4-2 to TRBJ1-1; 7 nucleotides line up with TRBD1. This TCR came from a woman between 50 and 59 years old who had been exposed to COVID-19. CDR3 DNA sequence: TGTGCCAGCAGCCAAGATCTAGGGGGCGACACTGAAGCTTTCTTT. This gives the protein CASSQDLGGDTEAFF.